The 28 T cell receptor beta chains below all came from one sample that was sequenced in a study of blood T cell repertoires in COVID-19. The table came from immunoSEQ multiplex PCR; TCRdb's copy has only in-frame clones and leaves some out. The sample includes about 110,000 clones, around 76% of them seen just once. Material for sequencing was peripheral blood. These receptors originate from a woman aged 70-85 years with acute or convalescent COVID-19.

V is TRBV30 and J is TRBJ2-7; the match to TRBD1 covers 10 bases. Germline V gene sequence: CDR1 GTSNPN, CDR2 SVGIG (reference sequence). The CDR3 contains 15 residues. The V gene end was trimmed by 4 bases and the J gene end by 7 bases; junction bases not matched to a gene: 13. CDR3 sequence (DNA): TGTGCCTGGACCCTGGGACAGGGGCGGGCCGGGGAGCAGTACTTC. Its protein is CAWTLGQGRAGEQYF.

This chain connects TRBV5-1 to TRBJ2-2; tentative D call: TRBD1 (6 bases). With 0 bases removed from V and 6 bases from J, the gap between germline ends came to 9 bases. CDR1 SGHRS and CDR2 YFSETQ come from the germline V gene. The CDR3 is 14 amino acids. The CDR3 protein is CASSLGWGPGELFF. In DNA, the CDR3 is TGCGCCAGCAGCTTGGGATGGGGGCCCGGGGAGCTGTTTTTT.

The V gene is TRBV4-1, the J gene TRBJ1-1; D not certain. The germline V gene encodes CDR1 MGHRA and CDR2 YSYEKL. Trimming shortened V by 0 bases and J by 1 base, and 18 bases separated the two germline ends. The CDR3 covers 18 residues. DNA for the CDR3: TGCGCCAGCAGCCAAGATCGGGTAGGGAGATTGGAGAACACTGAAGCTTTCTTT. Encoded protein: CASSQDRVGRLENTEAFF.

The CDR3: CASSEPGYYGYTF. CDR3 DNA sequence: TGTGCCAGCAGTGAACCAGGGTACTATGGCTACACCTTC. J is TRBJ1-2 and V is TRBV6-1, with D possibly matching TRBD1 (5 bases). From germline, CDR1 is MNHNS and CDR2 SASEGT. The V end was cut by 2 bases, the J end by 3 bases, with 7 bases between. CDR3 length: 13 residues.

The gene calls are TRBV4-1 and TRBJ2-2, with D hard to call. The CDR3 loop spans 15 amino acids. In germline, CDR1 is MGHRA, CDR2 YSYEKL. V was pared by 4 bases and J by 0 bases, with 9 bases between. This chain's CDR3 is CASSPTGSNTGELFF. The DNA of the CDR3 is TGCGCCAGCAGCCCCACCGGGTCGAACACCGGGGAGCTGTTTTTT.

The chain combines TRBV4-2 with TRBJ1-2; 10 bases are shared with TRBD1. Germline CDR1 LGHNA, CDR2 YNFKEQ. After removal of 0 bases from V and 6 bases from J, the junction contained 4 bases not matched to a gene. This CDR3 spans 15 amino acids. The CDR3 coding sequence is TGTGCCAGCAGCCAAGAGCAGGGACAGGGGAATGGCTACACCTTC. Protein product: CASSQEQGQGNGYTF.

The V gene is TRBV19, the J gene TRBJ1-1, with D hard to call. Trimming cost V 3 bases and J 0 bases, with 5 bases left between them. Germline CDR1 LNHDA, CDR2 SQIVND (reference sequence). There are 13 residues in the CDR3. The chain's CDR3 is CASSITVNTEAFF. CDR3 nucleotide sequence: TGTGCCAGTAGTATTACTGTGAACACTGAAGCTTTCTTT.

The chain couples TRBV6-2 or TRBV6-3 to TRBJ2-7, with D perhaps matching TRBD1 (6 bases). Trimming stripped 7 bases from V and 10 bases from J, with 23 bases between. The CDR3 totals 14 residues. Germline loops: CDR1 MNHEY, CDR2 SVGEGT. Here the CDR3 reads CASTPSGRGPGQYF. In DNA, the CDR3 is TGTGCCAGCACCCCCTCGGGCAGGGGACCTGGACAGTACTTC.

This rearrangement joins TRBV7-2 to TRBJ1-1; D gene ambiguous. In germline, CDR1 is SGHTA, CDR2 FQGNSA. V lost 3 bases, J lost 4 bases, and 9 bases lay in between. CDR3 length: 13 amino acids. CDR3 bases: TGTGCCAGCAGCTTGTCCCGGGGCACTGAAGCTTTCTTT. It codes for CASSLSRGTEAFF.

The CDR3 spells CASSFRDGGGDTQYF. CDR3 nucleotides: TGTGCCAGCAGTTTTCGTGATGGGGGAGGAGATACGCAGTATTTT. The chain employs TRBV28 and TRBJ2-3, with D possibly being TRBD2 (6 bases). Trimming removed 3 bases at V and 5 bases at J, with 15 bases between. The germline gives CDR1 MDHEN, CDR2 SYDVKM. This CDR3 contains 15 residues.

The sample holds one count of this clone. The J gene is TRBJ1-6, the V gene TRBV3-1 (or the pseudogene TRBV3-2), with D uncertain. CDR3 length equals 16 residues. With 0 bases removed from V and 1 base from J, the gap between germline ends came to 7 bases. Per the germline V gene, CDR1 is LGHDT and CDR2 is YNNKEL (reference sequence). This CDR3 reads CASSQDPKSYNSPLHF. In DNA, the CDR3 is TGTGCCAGCAGCCAAGATCCTAAATCCTATAATTCACCCCTCCACTTT.

This clone appeared many times. V usage is TRBV10-1 and J usage is TRBJ1-1; weak D call: TRBD1 (5 bases). CDR1 WNHNN and CDR2 SYGVQD come from the germline V gene (reference sequence). There are 13 residues in the CDR3. Trimming removed 3 bases from V and 4 bases from J, with 9 bases in between. The CDR3 nucleotides read TGCGCCAGCAGTGAAGGGGTGGCCACTGAAGCTTTCTTT. Protein: CASSEGVATEAFF.

This chain uses TRBV19 with TRBJ1-1; D gene ambiguous. This CDR3 spans 13 amino acids. The V end lost 4 bases, the J end lost 1 base, and 7 bases lay between the germline ends. CDR1 and CDR2 from the germline V gene are LNHDA and SQIVND (reference sequence). CDR3 in amino acids: CASSTGGNTEAFF. In nucleotides, the CDR3 is TGTGCCAGTAGTACTGGAGGGAACACTGAAGCTTTCTTT.

Comment on this clone: One junction end disagrees with the germline gene, perhaps due to a read error. The chain's CDR3 is CASSLGQGLNTEAFF. DNA of the CDR3: TGCGCCAGCAGTTTGGGACAGGGGCTGAACACTGAAGCTTTCTTT. The chain couples TRBV5-1 to TRBJ1-1; 10 bases agree with TRBD1. The CDR3 extends over 15 amino acids. Germline values: CDR1 SGHRS, CDR2 YFSETQ.

This rearrangement joins TRBV5-4 to TRBJ2-5, with D possibly matching TRBD1 (6 bases). The CDR3 is made up of 17 amino acids. CDR1 and CDR2 from the germline V gene are SGHNT and YYREEE (reference sequence). V was cut by 0 bases and J by 2 bases, with 17 bases left in between. This chain's CDR3 is CASSLDRQETPQETQYF. The CDR3 nucleotides are TGTGCCAGCAGCTTGGATAGACAGGAGACACCACAAGAGACCCAGTACTTC.

This chain joins TRBV6-5 and TRBJ1-1; D is perhaps TRBD1 (6 bases). The germline gives CDR1 MNHEY, CDR2 SVGAGI. The CDR3 covers 12 residues. With 5 bases removed from V and 4 bases from J, the gap between germline ends came to 8 bases. CDR3 region: CASSQGITEAFF. The CDR3 coding sequence is TGTGCCAGCAGTCAGGGGATCACTGAAGCTTTCTTT.

The chain has TRBV19 and TRBJ1-1; tentative D call: TRBD1 (5 bases). Germline CDR1 reads LNHDA; CDR2 reads SQIVND (reference sequence). This CDR3 has 14 amino acids. Trimming removed 6 bases from V and 5 bases from J, with 16 bases in between. The CDR3 protein is CASRPQAVGTEAFF. DNA for the CDR3: TGTGCCAGTAGACCACAGGCGGTAGGAACTGAAGCTTTCTTT.

V and J are TRBV27 and TRBJ1-1; perhaps TRBD1 as D (5 bases). Trimming pared 6 bases from V and 4 bases from J, leaving 12 bases between. Germline V CDR1 and CDR2: MNHEY, SMNVEV (reference sequence). The length of the CDR3 is 13 residues. CDR3 nucleotides: TGTGCCAGCAGAAGGACGGGACTCACTGAAGCTTTCTTT. Translating it yields CASRRTGLTEAFF.

This clone was found a few times. This chain joins TRBV7-2 and TRBJ1-6; TRBD1 is a possible D gene (6 bases). The CDR3 is made up of 14 amino acids. Germline CDR1 and CDR2: SGHTA and FQGNSA. Trimming shortened V by 2 bases and J by 7 bases, and 9 bases separated the two germline ends. CDR3 in amino acids: CASSLNRENSPLHF. CDR3 nucleotide sequence: TGTGCCAGCAGCTTAAACAGGGAGAATTCACCCCTCCACTTT.

This clone was seen many times. The sample has other DNA sequences that encode this CDR3 too. V and J are TRBV2 and TRBJ2-1, with D hard to call. The CDR3 length is 11 residues. V lost 5 bases, J lost 4 bases, and 3 bases lay in between. Germline V gene lookup returns CDR1 SNHLY and CDR2 FYNNEI. CDR3 bases: TGTGCCAGCAGTCCTTACAATGAGCAGTTCTTC. Its translation is CASSPYNEQFF.

The chain joins TRBV18 to TRBJ1-1; no reliable D call. In germline, CDR1 is KGHSH, CDR2 LQKENI. This CDR3 region has 12 residues. Trimming took 4 bases from V and 2 from J, leaving 5 bases between them. As DNA, the CDR3 is TGTGCCAGCTCACGAAGCAACACTGAAGCTTTCTTT. Protein product: CASSRSNTEAFF.

CDR3 DNA sequence: TGTGCCAGCAGCCGGGGGTATGGCTACACCTTC. Residues: CASSRGYGYTF. The chain recombines TRBV12-3 or TRBV12-4 with TRBJ1-2; D possibly corresponds to TRBD1 (5 bases). CDR3 length equals 11 residues. V lost 6 bases and J 5 bases, leaving 7 bases between the germline ends.

This clone was counted between two and nine times. V gene TRBV9 combines with J gene TRBJ1-5, with D possibly being TRBD1 (6 bases). The ends were cut back, 1 base at V and 4 bases at J, with 6 bases in the middle. The CDR3 is 13 residues long. Germline CDR1 SGDLS, CDR2 YYNGEE. Here the CDR3 reads CASSVQGNQPQHF. Here the CDR3 DNA reads TGTGCCAGCAGCGTACAGGGGAATCAGCCCCAGCATTTT.

In its sample, this clone was seen a few times. The CDR3 region is CASSGGTGLNTEAFF. The CDR3, as DNA: TGTGCCAGCAGTGGAGGGACAGGCCTGAACACTGAAGCTTTCTTT. The rearrangement links TRBV6-4 to TRBJ1-1; 8 nucleotides agree with TRBD1. Germline V gives CDR1 MRHNA, CDR2 SNTAGT. V gave up 4 bases and J gave up 0 bases; unmatched junction bases: 4. The CDR3 is 15 residues long.

This clone was found once. V usage is TRBV6-1 and J usage is TRBJ2-7; a possible D gene is TRBD2 (6 bases). V was cut by 0 bases and J by 2 bases, with 11 bases left in between. CDR1 and CDR2 (germline): MNHNS, SASEGT. The CDR3 is 15 amino acids. The CDR3: CASSEAGTLAYEQYF. The CDR3 nucleotides are TGTGCCAGCAGTGAAGCCGGGACTTTAGCCTACGAGCAGTACTTC.

CDR3 sequence reads: CASSFGPRDKNTGELFF. For the CDR3, the DNA is TGTGCCAGCAGCTTTGGTCCCCGGGACAAGAACACCGGGGAGCTGTTTTTT. The genes are TRBV5-4 and TRBJ2-2; D may be TRBD1 (6 bases). V was clipped by 2 bases and J by 1 base, with 15 bases between them. The V gene's germline CDR1 is SGHNT and CDR2 YYREEE (reference sequence). CDR3 length equals 17 residues.

The rearrangement uses TRBV7-6 and TRBJ1-1; 7 nucleotides line up with TRBD1. CDR1 SGHVS and CDR2 FNYEAQ come from the germline V gene. With 2 bases clipped from V and 5 bases from J, the junction kept 8 bases outside the gene matches. The CDR3 has 15 residues. The CDR3 is CASSLRQGVGTEAFF. The CDR3 region has the DNA TGTGCCAGCAGCTTACGTCAGGGGGTAGGGACTGAAGCTTTCTTT. Filled out from reference TRBV7-6 and TRBJ1-1, the complete variable domain reads GAGVSQSPRYKVTKRGQDVALRCDPISGHVSLYWYRQALGQGPEFLTYFNYEAQQDKSGLPNDRFSAERPEGSISTLTIQRTEQRDSAMYRCASSLRQGVGTEAFFGQGTRLTVV.

This clone occurred a few times. This chain links TRBV4-1 with TRBJ1-1; D not certain. V lost 4 bases and J 7 bases, leaving 13 bases between the germline ends. Per germline, CDR1 MGHRA and CDR2 YSYEKL. The CDR3 length is 13 residues. CDR3: CASSRALYVEAFF. The CDR3 DNA reads as TGCGCCAGCAGCCGGGCCCTATACGTTGAAGCTTTCTTT.